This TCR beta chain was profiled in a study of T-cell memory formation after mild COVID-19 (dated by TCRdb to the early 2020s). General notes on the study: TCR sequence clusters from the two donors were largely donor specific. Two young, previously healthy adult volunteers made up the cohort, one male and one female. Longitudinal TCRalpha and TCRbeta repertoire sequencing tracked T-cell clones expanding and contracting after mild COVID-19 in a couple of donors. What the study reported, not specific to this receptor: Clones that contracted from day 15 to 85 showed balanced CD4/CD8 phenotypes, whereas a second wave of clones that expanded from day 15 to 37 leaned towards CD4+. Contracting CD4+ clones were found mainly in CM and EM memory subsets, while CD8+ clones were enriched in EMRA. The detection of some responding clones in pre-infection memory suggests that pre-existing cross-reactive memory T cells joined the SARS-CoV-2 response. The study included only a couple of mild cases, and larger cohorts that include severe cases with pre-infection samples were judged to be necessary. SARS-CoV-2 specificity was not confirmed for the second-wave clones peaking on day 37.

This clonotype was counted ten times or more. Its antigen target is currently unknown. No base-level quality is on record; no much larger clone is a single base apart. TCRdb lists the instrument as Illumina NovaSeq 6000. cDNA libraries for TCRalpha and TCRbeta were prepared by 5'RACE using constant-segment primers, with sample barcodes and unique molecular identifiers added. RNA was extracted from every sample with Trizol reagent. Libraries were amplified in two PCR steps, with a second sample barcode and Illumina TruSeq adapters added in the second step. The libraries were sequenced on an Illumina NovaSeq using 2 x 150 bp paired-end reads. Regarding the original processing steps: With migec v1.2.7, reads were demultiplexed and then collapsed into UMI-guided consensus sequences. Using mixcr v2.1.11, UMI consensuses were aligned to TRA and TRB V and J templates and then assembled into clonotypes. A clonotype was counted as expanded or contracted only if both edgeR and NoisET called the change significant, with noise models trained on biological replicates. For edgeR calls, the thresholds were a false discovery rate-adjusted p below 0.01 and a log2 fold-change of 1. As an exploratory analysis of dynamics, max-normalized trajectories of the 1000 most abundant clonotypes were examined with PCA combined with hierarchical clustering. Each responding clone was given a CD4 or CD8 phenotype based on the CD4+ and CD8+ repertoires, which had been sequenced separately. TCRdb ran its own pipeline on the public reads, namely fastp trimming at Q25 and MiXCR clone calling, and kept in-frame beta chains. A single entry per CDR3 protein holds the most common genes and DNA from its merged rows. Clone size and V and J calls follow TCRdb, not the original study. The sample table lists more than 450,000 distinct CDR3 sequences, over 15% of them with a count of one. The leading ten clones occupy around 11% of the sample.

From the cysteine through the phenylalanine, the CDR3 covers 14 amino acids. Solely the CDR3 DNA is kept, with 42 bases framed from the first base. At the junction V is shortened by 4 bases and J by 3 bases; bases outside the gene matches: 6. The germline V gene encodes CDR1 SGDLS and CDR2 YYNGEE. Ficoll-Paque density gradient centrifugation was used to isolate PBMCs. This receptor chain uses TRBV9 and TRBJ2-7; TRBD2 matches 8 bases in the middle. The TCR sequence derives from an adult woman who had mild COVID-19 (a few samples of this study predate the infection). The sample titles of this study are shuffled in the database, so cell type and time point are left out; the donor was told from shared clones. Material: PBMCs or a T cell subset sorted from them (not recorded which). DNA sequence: TGTGCCAGCAGCACCGCCAGCGGGGGCTACGAGCAGTACTTC. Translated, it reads CASSTASGGYEQYF.